A selection of T cell receptor beta chains follows, all from one sample in a study of T cells after yellow fever vaccination. TCRdb independently ran MiXCR on the 5' RACE reads; one entry per CDR3 protein. The table includes some 120,000 distinct CDR3 sequences, roughly 8.9% detected once. Sequencing used CD8+ T cells sorted from PBMCs, obtained 45 days after the yellow fever booster vaccination. The source of these receptors is a man aged 25-45 years who received the YFV17D yellow fever vaccine. Each CDR3 is given with its conserved first and last residue. A D gene is named only where the DNA matches it firmly. Some rows have no size entry. The others give once, few or many, or a class for an expanded clone.

>TRBV5-1|few|TRBJ2-7|TRBD2
TGCGCCAGCAGCTGGGGGACTAGCGGGAGTAACGAGCAGTACTTC
CASSWGTSGSNEQYF
>TRBV25-1|.|TRBJ1-2|.
TGTGCCAGCACCAATGGCGACGCTAACTATGGCTACACCTTC
CASTNGDANYGYTF
>TRBV3-1|many|TRBJ1-1|.
TGTGCCAGCAGCCTCTATAGGGGGTCGGGGACTGAAGCTTTCTTT
CASSLYRGSGTEAFF
>TRBV7-9|.|TRBJ1-1|.
TGTGCCAGCAGCTCATCCGGACGGGGGAGAGGTGAAGCTTTCTTT
CASSSSGRGRGEAFF
>TRBV7-9|few|TRBJ2-2|TRBD1
TGTGCCAGCAGCGAAAGGCAGGGACAGCGCACCGGGGAGCTGTTTTTT
CASSERQGQRTGELFF
>TRBV12-3/TRBV12-4|many|TRBJ2-1|.
TGTGCCAGCACCGAAAAGGGGGTAGGACTCTCAACCTACAATGAGCAGTTCTTC
CASTEKGVGLSTYNEQFF
>TRBV29-1|many|TRBJ2-3|TRBD1
TGCAGCGACGACAGCCAGGGGGCAAGGGCAGATACGCAGTATTTT
CSDDSQGARADTQYF
>TRBV11-1|many|TRBJ2-1|TRBD2
TGTGCCAGCAGCTCACTACCTGGACTAGCGGGACCGTCCAATGAGCAGTTCTTC
CASSSLPGLAGPSNEQFF
>TRBV25-1|many|TRBJ2-2|.
TGTGCCACCACCCAGGGCACCGGGGAGCTGTTTTTT
CATTQGTGELFF
>TRBV21-1|many|TRBJ2-3|.
TGTGCCAGCAGCAAACTCCGTAGCACAGATACGCAGTATTTT
CASSKLRSTDTQYF
>TRBV20-1|many|TRBJ2-3|.
TGCAGTGCTTCCGACAACAACCCTAGCGTTCTGGGCACAGATACGCAGTATTTT
CSASDNNPSVLGTDTQYF
>TRBV6-7|many|TRBJ1-1|.
TGTGCCAGCAGTTACCGCAGGGGATGGGAGAACACTGAAGCTTTCTTT
CASSYRRGWENTEAFF
>TRBV5-1|.|TRBJ2-5|.
TGCGCCAGCAGCTCGGACAGCTGGGAGACCCAGTACTTC
CASSSDSWETQYF
>TRBV4-3|many|TRBJ2-7|TRBD2
TGCGCCAGCAGCCAAGATTCCTCACTAGCGTACGAGCAGTACTTC
CASSQDSSLAYEQYF
>TRBV20-1|many|TRBJ2-4|.
TGCAGTGCTACAAGTAGTCCCCTTACAGGGCCGGGAAACATTCAGTACTTC
CSATSSPLTGPGNIQYF
>TRBV3-1|many|TRBJ2-4|.
TGTGCCAGCAGCCAAGTGATTGTCTCTTCCAAAAACATTCAGTACTTC
CASSQVIVSSKNIQYF
>TRBV4-3|few|TRBJ2-1|TRBD2
TGCGCCAGCAGCCACACTTGGACTAGCGGGAGGGCCCACAATGAGCAGTTCTTC
CASSHTWTSGRAHNEQFF
>TRBV7-9|many|TRBJ2-1|TRBD2
TGTGCCAGCAGCTTAGAACATAGCGGGGGTACCTACAATGAGCAGTTCTTC
CASSLEHSGGTYNEQFF
>TRBV6-2/TRBV6-3|.|TRBJ2-5|.
TGTGCCAGCACACGAAAAGGAATTGAGACCCAGTACTTC
CASTRKGIETQYF
>TRBV4-3|many|TRBJ2-3|TRBD2
TGCGCCAGCAGCCAAGATCTGACCGTAGCGGGACCCACAGATACGCAGTATTTT
CASSQDLTVAGPTDTQYF
>TRBV5-1|many|TRBJ2-1|.
TGCGCCAGCAGCTTGGCCAACACCTACAATGAGCAGTTCTTC
CASSLANTYNEQFF
>TRBV7-8|.|TRBJ2-5|.
TGTGCCAGCAGCTACTGGACAGACCATGAGACCCAATACTTC
CASSYWTDHETQYF
>TRBV6-1|few|TRBJ2-5|.
TGTGCCAGCACCCTAGGTGGGGGAGGTCGAGAGACCCAGTACTTC
CASTLGGGGRETQYF
>TRBV7-2|few|TRBJ2-7|TRBD2
TGTGCCAGCAGCTTGGTAGCGGGAGCGCGGAGCTACGAGCAGTACTTC
CASSLVAGARSYEQYF
>TRBV25-1|.|TRBJ2-1|.
TGTGCCAGCAGTGAAAGTCTAGCGCACAATGAGCAGTTCTTC
CASSESLAHNEQFF
>TRBV12-3/TRBV12-4|many|TRBJ2-7|.
TGTGCCAGCAGTTTGGGGACAAACTACGAGCAGTACTTC
CASSLGTNYEQYF
>TRBV12-3/TRBV12-4|many|TRBJ1-1|.
TGTGCCAGCAGTTTCCCACGGGGAGAAGCTTTCTTT
CASSFPRGEAFF
>TRBV6-5|few|TRBJ1-2|.
TGTGCCAGCAGTTATACAGGGAGGGATGGCTACACCTTC
CASSYTGRDGYTF
>TRBV7-3|many|TRBJ2-3|.
TGTGCCAGCAGGTCCGAAGGGGGACGATTTTCAGATACGCAGTATTTT
CASRSEGGRFSDTQYF
>TRBV6-5|many|TRBJ2-7|.
TGTGCCAGCAGTTCCTACAGGGTGTCTCCCTACGAGCAGTACTTC
CASSSYRVSPYEQYF
>TRBV6-1|few|TRBJ2-1|.
TGTGCCAGCACGGGCGGTAGCTCCTACAATGAGCAGTTCTTC
CASTGGSSYNEQFF
>TRBV12-3/TRBV12-4|few|TRBJ2-7|TRBD2
TGTGCCAGCAGTACCCTAGCGGGGCCCACCTACGAGCAGTACTTC
CASSTLAGPTYEQYF
>TRBV20-1|.|TRBJ2-5|.
TGCAGTGTAGTCGGAGAGACCCAGTACTTC
CSVVGETQYF
>TRBV7-8|few|TRBJ2-5|.
TGTGCCAGCAGCTCCCCGCCTGGGGGTGCCCAAGAGACCCAGTACTTC
CASSSPPGGAQETQYF
>TRBV5-1|many|TRBJ2-3|.
TGCGCCAGCAGCTTGGTCGTCAGGATAACCGCATCGGATACGCAGTATTTT
CASSLVVRITASDTQYF
>TRBV6-1|many|TRBJ2-1|TRBD2
TGTGCCAGCAGTCTAGCGTCGGGGGGTTATTACAATGAGCAGTTCTTC
CASSLASGGYYNEQFF
>TRBV11-2|many|TRBJ2-7|.
TGTGCCAGCAGCTCCCACTCCTACGAGCAGTACTTC
CASSSHSYEQYF
>TRBV7-2|many|TRBJ2-1|TRBD2
TGTGCCAGCAGCCTACTTGGGACTAGTTTCGATGAGCAGTTCTTC
CASSLLGTSFDEQFF
>TRBV11-2|many|TRBJ2-1|.
TGTGCCAGCAGCCCCCATGTAGCGAATAGGCAGTTCTTC
CASSPHVANRQFF
>TRBV4-2|many|TRBJ2-2|TRBD1
TGTGCCAGCAGCCCGGGACAGGGGCCGAACACCGGGGAGCTGTTTTTT
CASSPGQGPNTGELFF
>TRBV6-2/TRBV6-3|few|TRBJ2-7|.
TGTGCCAGCAGTTATCTGGGAACCTACGAGCAGTACTTC
CASSYLGTYEQYF
>TRBV6-1|few|TRBJ2-3|TRBD1
TGTGCCAGCAGTGGAGGACAGGCCACAGATACGCAGTATTTT
CASSGGQATDTQYF
>TRBV7-2|.|TRBJ2-1|TRBD2
TGTGCCAGCAGCTTAGTTAGCGGCCTAGCGGGAGGTACGTGGCAGTTCTTC
CASSLVSGLAGGTWQFF
>TRBV9|many|TRBJ2-2|.
TGTGCCAGCAGCGTACAAAACACCGGGGAGCTGTTTTTT
CASSVQNTGELFF
>TRBV4-3|many|TRBJ2-3|.
TGCGCCAGCAGCCAAGAAGGCGGGGTGGATACGCAGTATTTT
CASSQEGGVDTQYF
>TRBV14|few|TRBJ2-7|TRBD1
TGTGCCAGCAGCCAAGAAAGGACAGGGTTTTACGAGCAGTACTTC
CASSQERTGFYEQYF
>TRBV2|few|TRBJ2-4|.
TGTGCCAGCGTCCCCAATAGGAGTAAAAACATTCAGTACTTC
CASVPNRSKNIQYF
>TRBV28|many|TRBJ2-5|.
TGTGCCAGCAGTTTTTCGGGAGTCCTCCACTTC
CASSFSGVLHF
>TRBV28|many|TRBJ1-5|TRBD1
TGTGCCAGCAGCAGGGGGGACATGAGCAATCAGCCCCAGCATTTT
CASSRGDMSNQPQHF
>TRBV20-1|many|TRBJ1-1|.
TGCAGTGCTCCGGACGAACGCAACACTGAAGCTTTCTTT
CSAPDERNTEAFF
>TRBV24-1|.|TRBJ2-4|.
TGTGCCCCACTTCTGTCTACAAACATTCAGTACTTC
CAPLLSTNIQYF
>TRBV6-5|.|TRBJ2-5|.
TGTGCCAGCAGTTCACTGGAAGAGACCCAGTACTTC
CASSSLEETQYF
>TRBV7-9|many|TRBJ2-2|.
TGTGCCAGCTGCTGCCAGGGAGAGGGCGGGGAGCTGTTTTTT
CASCCQGEGGELFF
>TRBV4-1|.|TRBJ2-5|.
TGCGACAGCAGCCAAGATAGAGCAGGGGCAGGGGAGACCCAGTACTTC
CDSSQDRAGAGETQYF
>TRBV7-9|.|TRBJ2-3|.
TGTGCCAGCAGCCGACTCGCCCAGGGGGAGGCAGATACGCAGTATTTT
CASSRLAQGEADTQYF
>TRBV19|few|TRBJ1-2|.
TGTGCCAGTAGTATATGGGCTAGCGGCGGCTACACCTTC
CASSIWASGGYTF
>TRBV20-1|few|TRBJ2-1|TRBD2
TGCAGTGCCCTGACGGGGGGGCTTGAGGGCGATGAGCAGTTCTTC
CSALTGGLEGDEQFF
>TRBV29-1|many|TRBJ2-7|TRBD2
TGCAGCTGTCTAGCGGGTCCCTACGAGCAGTACTTC
CSCLAGPYEQYF